This TCR beta chain was sequenced during a study of T cell repertoires in aging, cancer and after chemotherapy. This clonotype was picked up a small number of times. Between the trimmed V and J ends, which lost 2 bases and 3 bases, there was a span of 6 bases. The CDR3 totals 13 residues. Germline values: CDR1 KGHDR, CDR2 SFDVKD. The template was genomic DNA from peripheral blood, not RNA. Multiplex touch-down PCR with TRB-A/B primers amplified rearranged V-D-J TRB sequences. TCRdb passed the multiplex PCR reads through MiXCR, listing each CDR3 protein once. The table has roughly 8,500 distinct CDR3 sequences, 50% to 55% seen once; the top ten hold about 3.3%.

Source material: blood. The chain uses TRBV24-1 and TRBJ1-1; D gene uncertain. The sequence derives from a human donor with a solid tumor. As DNA, the CDR3 is TGTGCCACCAGTGATTCTTCGTACACTGAAGCTTTCTTT. Amino acids: CATSDSSYTEAFF.